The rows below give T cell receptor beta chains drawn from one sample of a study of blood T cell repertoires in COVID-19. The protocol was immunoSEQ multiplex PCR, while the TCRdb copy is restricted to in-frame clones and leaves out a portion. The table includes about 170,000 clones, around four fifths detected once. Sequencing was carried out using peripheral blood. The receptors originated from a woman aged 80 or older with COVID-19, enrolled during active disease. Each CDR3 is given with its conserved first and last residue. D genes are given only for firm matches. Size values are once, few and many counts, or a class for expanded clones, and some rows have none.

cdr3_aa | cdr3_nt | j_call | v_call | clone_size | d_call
CASIPWGGLAGTEQFF | TGTGCCAGTATTCCCTGGGGTGGGCTAGCGGGTACTGAGCAGTTCTTC | TRBJ2-1 | TRBV19 | - | TRBD2
CASSLGTGGYEQFF | TGCGCCAGCAGCTTGGGGACAGGAGGCTATGAGCAGTTCTTC | TRBJ2-1 | TRBV5-1 | - | TRBD1
CTSRRDRITTNEKLFF | TGCACCAGCCGCCGGGACAGAATCACAACTAATGAAAAACTGTTTTTT | TRBJ1-4 | TRBV1 | - | -
CASSGTGGSTEAFF | TGCGCCAGCAGCGGAACAGGGGGATCCACTGAAGCTTTCTTT | TRBJ1-1 | TRBV5-1 | - | TRBD1
CASSELRGTPLHF | TGTGCCAGCAGTGAACTCAGAGGGACACCCCTCCACTTT | TRBJ1-6 | TRBV6-4 | - | -
CASSTDRAFNQPQHF | TGTGCCAGCAGTACCGACAGGGCCTTCAATCAGCCCCAGCATTTT | TRBJ1-5 | TRBV6-1 | few | TRBD1
CASFSLGSGPSSYEQYF | TGTGCCAGCTTTTCTTTGGGGAGCGGCCCAAGCTCCTACGAGCAGTACTTC | TRBJ2-7 | TRBV28 | - | -
CASSLTQLSWGYTF | TGTGCCAGCAGCTTGACCCAACTATCGTGGGGCTACACCTTC | TRBJ1-2 | TRBV5-5 | - | -
CATSDRLTSSDEQFF | TGTGCCACCAGTGACCGGCTTACGAGTAGCGATGAGCAGTTCTTC | TRBJ2-1 | TRBV24-1 | - | -
CASGAGQEQFF | TGTGCTAGTGGCGCGGGACAGGAGCAGTTCTTC | TRBJ2-1 | TRBV12-5 | - | -
CASSGGRSGANVLTF | TGCGCCAGCAGCGGCGGGAGATCAGGGGCCAACGTCCTGACTTTC | TRBJ2-6 | TRBV5-1 | - | TRBD2
CASSQELPYSNQPQHF | TGTGCCAGCAGCCAAGAATTGCCCTATAGCAATCAGCCCCAGCATTTT | TRBJ1-5 | TRBV4-2 | - | -
CASSVSLTGELFF | TGCGCCAGCAGTGTGTCCCTTACCGGGGAGCTGTTTTTT | TRBJ2-2 | TRBV10-1 | - | -